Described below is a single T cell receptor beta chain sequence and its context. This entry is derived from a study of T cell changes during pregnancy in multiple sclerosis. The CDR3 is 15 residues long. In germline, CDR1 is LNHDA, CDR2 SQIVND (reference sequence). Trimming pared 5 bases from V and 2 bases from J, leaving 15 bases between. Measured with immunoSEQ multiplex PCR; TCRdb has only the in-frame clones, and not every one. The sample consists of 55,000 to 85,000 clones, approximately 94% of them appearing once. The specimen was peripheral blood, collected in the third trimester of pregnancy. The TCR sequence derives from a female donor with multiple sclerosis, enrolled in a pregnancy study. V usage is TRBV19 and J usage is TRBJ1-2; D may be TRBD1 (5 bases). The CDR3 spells CASSPQGVRNYGYTF. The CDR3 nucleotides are TGTGCCAGTAGTCCGCAGGGTGTGCGAAACTATGGCTACACCTTC. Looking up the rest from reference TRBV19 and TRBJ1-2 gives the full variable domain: DGGITQSPKYLFRKEGQNVTLSCEQNLNHDAMYWYRQDPGQGLRLIYYSQIVNDFQKGDIAEGYSVSREKKESFPLTVTSAQKNPTAFYLCASSPQGVRNYGYTFGSGTRLTVV.